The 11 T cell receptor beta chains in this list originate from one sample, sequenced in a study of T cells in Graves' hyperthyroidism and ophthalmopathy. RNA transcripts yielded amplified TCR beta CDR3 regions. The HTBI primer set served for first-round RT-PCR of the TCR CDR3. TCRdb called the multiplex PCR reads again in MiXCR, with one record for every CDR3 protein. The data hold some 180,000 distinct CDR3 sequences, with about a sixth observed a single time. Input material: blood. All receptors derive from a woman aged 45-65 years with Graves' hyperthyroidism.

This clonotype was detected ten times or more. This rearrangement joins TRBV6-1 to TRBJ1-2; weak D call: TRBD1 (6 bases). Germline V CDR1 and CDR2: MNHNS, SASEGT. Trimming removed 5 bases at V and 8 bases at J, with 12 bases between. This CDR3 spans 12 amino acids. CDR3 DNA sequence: TGTGCCAGCAGTAGCAGGGGCTGGGGCTACACCTTC. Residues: CASSSRGWGYTF.

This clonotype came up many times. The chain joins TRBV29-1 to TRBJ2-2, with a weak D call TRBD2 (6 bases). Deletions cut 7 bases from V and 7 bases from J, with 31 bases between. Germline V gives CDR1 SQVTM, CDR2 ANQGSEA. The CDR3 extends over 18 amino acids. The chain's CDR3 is CSAREPYRHLVNIGELFF. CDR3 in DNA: TGCAGCGCCCGGGAGCCCTATAGGCACCTCGTAAATATCGGGGAGCTGTTTTTT.

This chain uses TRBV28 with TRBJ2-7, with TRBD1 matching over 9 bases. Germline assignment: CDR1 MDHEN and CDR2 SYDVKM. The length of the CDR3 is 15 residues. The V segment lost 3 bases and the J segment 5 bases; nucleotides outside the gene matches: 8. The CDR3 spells CASSFPQGAKDEQYF. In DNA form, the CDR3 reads TGTGCCAGCAGTTTCCCACAGGGGGCGAAGGACGAGCAGTACTTC.

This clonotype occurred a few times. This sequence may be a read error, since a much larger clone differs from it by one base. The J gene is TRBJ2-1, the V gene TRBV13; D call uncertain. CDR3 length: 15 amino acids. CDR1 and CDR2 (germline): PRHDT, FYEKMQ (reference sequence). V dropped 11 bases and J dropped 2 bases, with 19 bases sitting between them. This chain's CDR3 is CAGSPRSEPYNEQFF. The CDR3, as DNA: TGTGCCGGCTCCCCCCGGAGCGAGCCCTACAATGAGCAGTTCTTC.

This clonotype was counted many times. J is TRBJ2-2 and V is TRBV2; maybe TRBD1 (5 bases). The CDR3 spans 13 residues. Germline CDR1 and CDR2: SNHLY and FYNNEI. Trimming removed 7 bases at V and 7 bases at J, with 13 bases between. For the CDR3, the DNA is TGTGCCAGCAATGGGCAGGGCGTCGGGGAGCTGTTTTTT. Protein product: CASNGQGVGELFF.

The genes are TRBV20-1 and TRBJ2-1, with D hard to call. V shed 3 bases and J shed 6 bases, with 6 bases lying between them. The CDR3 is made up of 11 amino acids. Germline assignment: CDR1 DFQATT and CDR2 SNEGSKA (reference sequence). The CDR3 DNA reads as TGCAGTGCTAGTTGGTCCAATGAGCAGTTCTTC. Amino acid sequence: CSASWSNEQFF.

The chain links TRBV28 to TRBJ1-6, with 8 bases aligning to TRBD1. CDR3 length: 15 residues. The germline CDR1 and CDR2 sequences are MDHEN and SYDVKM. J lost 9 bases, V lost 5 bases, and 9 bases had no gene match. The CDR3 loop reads CASSPVDRETSPLHF. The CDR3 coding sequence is TGTGCCAGCAGTCCCGTGGACAGGGAGACTTCACCCCTCCACTTT.

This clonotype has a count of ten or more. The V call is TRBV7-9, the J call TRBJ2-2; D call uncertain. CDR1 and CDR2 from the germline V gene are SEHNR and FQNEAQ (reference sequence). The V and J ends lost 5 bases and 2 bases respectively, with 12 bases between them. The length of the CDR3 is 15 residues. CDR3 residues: CASSEETSNTGELFF. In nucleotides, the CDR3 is TGTGCCAGCAGCGAAGAAACCAGTAACACCGGGGAGCTGTTTTTT.

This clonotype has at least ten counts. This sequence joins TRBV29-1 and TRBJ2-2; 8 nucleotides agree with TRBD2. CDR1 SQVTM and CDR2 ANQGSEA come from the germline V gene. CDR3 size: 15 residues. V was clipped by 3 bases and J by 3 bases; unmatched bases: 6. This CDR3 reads CSVEASGGDTGELFF. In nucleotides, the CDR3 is TGCAGCGTTGAGGCCTCGGGGGGGGACACCGGGGAGCTGTTTTTT.

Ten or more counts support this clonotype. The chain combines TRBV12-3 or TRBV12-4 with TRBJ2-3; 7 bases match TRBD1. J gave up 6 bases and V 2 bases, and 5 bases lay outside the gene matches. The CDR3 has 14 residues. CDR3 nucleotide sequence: TGTGCCAGCAGTTTACCCCCACAGGGGGATACGCAGTATTTT. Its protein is CASSLPPQGDTQYF.

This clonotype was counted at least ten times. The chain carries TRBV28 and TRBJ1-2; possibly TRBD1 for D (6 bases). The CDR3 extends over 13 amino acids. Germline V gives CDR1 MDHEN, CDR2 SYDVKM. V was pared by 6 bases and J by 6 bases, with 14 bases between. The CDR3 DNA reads TGTGCCAGCAGGGGCCGGGGGGCGCATGGCTACACCTTC. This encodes CASRGRGAHGYTF.